This TCR beta chain originates from a study of a mutant IDH1 vaccine in newly diagnosed glioma. Study-wide context: Radiotherapy alone preceded vaccination by 4-6 weeks; alternatively, vaccination started with temozolomide cycles.

Germline loops: CDR1 SGDLS, CDR2 YYNGEE. The CDR3 has 15 amino acids. J gave up 5 bases and V 0 bases, and 5 bases lay outside the gene matches. Sequencing used immunoSEQ multiplex PCR; TCRdb keeps in-frame clones, though not all of them. The repertoire includes fewer than 35,000 clones, over 60% of them detected once, and roughly 8% sits in the top ten. As concerns this clone: Its antigen is as yet unknown.

Time point here: week 35, safety follow-up. Vaccine doses each comprised 300 ug of mutant IDH1 20-mer peptide, with topical imiquimod. Patients were given eight vaccinations, scheduled in weeks 1, 3, 5, 7, 11, 15, 19 and 23. Specimen: PBMCs, collected from a glioma patient whose treatment included an IDH1 peptide vaccine. The rearrangement joins TRBV9 to TRBJ1-3; 7 bases match TRBD1. The TCR originated in a man in his forties or fifties with glioma. CDR3: CASSVGAGGRNTIYF. As DNA, the CDR3 is TGTGCCAGCAGCGTAGGGGCAGGGGGGCGAAACACCATATATTTT.